This T cell receptor beta chain was documented in a study of molecular identifiers for immune sequencing clone quantification. From germline, CDR1 is SEHNR and CDR2 FQNEAQ (reference sequence). The CDR3 has 15 residues. Losses at the gene ends were 5 bases for V and 3 bases for J; bases not matched to a gene: 5. There are a few counts of this clonotype. MiXCR, run by TCRdb on the PCR reads, gives a single entry per CDR3 protein. The sample consists of hundreds of thousands of distinct CDR3 sequences, over 25% of them appearing once. The specimen sequenced was naive CD8+ T cells from blood, with Jurkat cell RNA spiked in. The subset was: FACS-sorted CD8+CD4-CCR7+CD45RA+ naive T cells. This sequence originates from a human donor in good health. Some libraries in this study had Jurkat cell RNA spiked in. The rearrangement links TRBV7-9 to TRBJ2-2, with 8 bases matching TRBD1. The CDR3 bases are TGTGCCAGCAGCCCAGGGGGCCACTACACCGGGGAGCTGTTTTTT. This codes for CASSPGGHYTGELFF. Based on the CDR3 plus reference TRBV7-9 and TRBJ2-2, the full variable domain is DTGVSQNPRHKITKRGQNVTFRCDPISEHNRLYWYRQTLGQGPEFLTYFQNEAQLEKSRLLSDRFSAERPKGSFSTLEIQRTEQGDSAMYLCASSPGGHYTGELFFGEGSRLTVL.